This TCR beta chain was recorded in a study of technical replicates of blood from a few donors (dated by TCRdb to between 2016 and 2019). Libraries were prepared through the immunoSEQ multiplex PCR assay. TCRdb obtained this table from immuneACCESS and retained in-frame rearrangements with V and J assigned. These tables miss some clones; where compared with another copy, unresolved V genes account for less than half of the shortfall, and the remainder is unexplained. Present in this sample are 65,000 to 90,000 clones, over 90% of which were seen just once. The leading ten clones occupy roughly 0.4% of the sample. Concerning this clone: Its antigen target is currently unknown. Base qualities are not at hand, and no much larger clone is one base apart.

The germline V gene (reference sequence) yields GTSNPN for CDR1 and SVGIG for CDR2. The CDR3 holds 14 amino acids from the cysteine to the phenylalanine. CDR3 DNA only is kept here, 42 bases in frame from base 1. V is reduced by 8 bases and J by 6 bases, leaving a spacing of 21 bases between them. This sequence uses TRBV30 and TRBJ2-3; TRBD1 is a weak D gene call, 5 bases matching. The sequence came from a human donor in good health. The sequenced sample consisted of T cells isolated from PBMCs. For the CDR3, the sequence is CASGHPGGADTQYF. The nucleotide sequence is given as TGTGCCAGTGGACATCCCGGTGGCGCGGATACGCAGTATTTT.